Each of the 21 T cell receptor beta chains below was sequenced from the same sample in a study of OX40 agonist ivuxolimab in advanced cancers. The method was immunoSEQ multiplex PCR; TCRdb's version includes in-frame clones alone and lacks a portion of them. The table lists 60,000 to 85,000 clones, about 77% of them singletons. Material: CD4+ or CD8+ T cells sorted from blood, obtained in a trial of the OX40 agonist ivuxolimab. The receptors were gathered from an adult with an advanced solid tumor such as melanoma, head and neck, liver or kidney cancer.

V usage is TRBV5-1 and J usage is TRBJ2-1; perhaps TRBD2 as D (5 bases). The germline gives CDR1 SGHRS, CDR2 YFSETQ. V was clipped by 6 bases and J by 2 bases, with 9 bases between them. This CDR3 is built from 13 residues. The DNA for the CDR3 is TGCGCCAGCAAGGACGGGACCTACAATGAGCAGTTCTTC. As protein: CASKDGTYNEQFF.

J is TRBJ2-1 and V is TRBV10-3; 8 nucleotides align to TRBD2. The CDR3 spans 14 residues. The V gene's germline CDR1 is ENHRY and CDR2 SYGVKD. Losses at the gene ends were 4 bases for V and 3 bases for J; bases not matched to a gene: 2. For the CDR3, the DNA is TGTGCCATCAGTGTTAGCGGGAACTACAATGAGCAGTTCTTC. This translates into CAISVSGNYNEQFF.

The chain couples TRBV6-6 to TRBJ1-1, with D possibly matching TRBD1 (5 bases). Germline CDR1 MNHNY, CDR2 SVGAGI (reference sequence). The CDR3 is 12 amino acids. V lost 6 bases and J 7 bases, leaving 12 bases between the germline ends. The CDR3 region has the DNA TGTGCCAGCAGGGGAAGGGGACTTGAAGCTTTCTTT. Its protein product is CASRGRGLEAFF.

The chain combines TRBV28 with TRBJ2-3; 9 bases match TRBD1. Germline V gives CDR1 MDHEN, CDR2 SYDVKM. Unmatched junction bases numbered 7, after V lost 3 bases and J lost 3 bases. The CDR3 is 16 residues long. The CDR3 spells CASSFPGQGATDTQYF. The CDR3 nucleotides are TGTGCCAGCAGTTTTCCGGGACAGGGTGCTACAGATACGCAGTATTTT.

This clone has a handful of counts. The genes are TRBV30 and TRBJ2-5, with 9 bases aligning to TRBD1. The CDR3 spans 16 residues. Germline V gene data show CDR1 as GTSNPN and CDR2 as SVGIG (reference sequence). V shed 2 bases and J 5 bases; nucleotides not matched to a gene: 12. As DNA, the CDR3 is TGTGCCTGGAGTTCAGAGGGACAGGGCGTGAGGGAGACCCAGTACTTC. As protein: CAWSSEGQGVRETQYF.

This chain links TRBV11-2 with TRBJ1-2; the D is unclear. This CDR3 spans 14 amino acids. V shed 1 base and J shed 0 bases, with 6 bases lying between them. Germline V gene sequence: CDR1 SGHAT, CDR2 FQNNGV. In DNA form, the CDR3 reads TGTGCCAGCAGCTTAGTCCCGGCTAACTATGGCTACACCTTC. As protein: CASSLVPANYGYTF.

For the CDR3, the DNA is TGCGCCAGCAGCTTGGCAGGGGAACACACAGATACGCAGTATTTT. It encodes CASSLAGEHTDTQYF. This chain uses TRBV5-1 with TRBJ2-3; D might be TRBD1 (6 bases). Per germline, CDR1 SGHRS and CDR2 YFSETQ. This CDR3 contains 15 residues. Deletions cut 0 bases from V and 2 bases from J, with 10 bases between.

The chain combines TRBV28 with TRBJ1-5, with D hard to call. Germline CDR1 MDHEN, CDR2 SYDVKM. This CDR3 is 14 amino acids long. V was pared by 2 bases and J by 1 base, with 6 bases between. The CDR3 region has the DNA TGTGCCAGCAGTTTAACGGGAAGCAATCAGCCCCAGCATTTT. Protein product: CASSLTGSNQPQHF.

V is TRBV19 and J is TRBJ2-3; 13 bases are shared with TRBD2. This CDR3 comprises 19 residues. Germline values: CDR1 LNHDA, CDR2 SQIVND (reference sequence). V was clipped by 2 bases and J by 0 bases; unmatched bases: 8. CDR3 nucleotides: TGTGCCAGTAGTATATCGGGACTAGCGGGGATGAAAAGCACAGATACGCAGTATTTT. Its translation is CASSISGLAGMKSTDTQYF.

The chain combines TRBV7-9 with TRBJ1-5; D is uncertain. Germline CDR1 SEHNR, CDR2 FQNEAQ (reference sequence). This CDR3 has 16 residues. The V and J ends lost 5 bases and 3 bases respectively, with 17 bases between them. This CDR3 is CASSPEGAGSNQPQHF. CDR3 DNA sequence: TGTGCCAGCAGCCCAGAGGGCGCAGGTTCCAATCAGCCCCAGCATTTT.

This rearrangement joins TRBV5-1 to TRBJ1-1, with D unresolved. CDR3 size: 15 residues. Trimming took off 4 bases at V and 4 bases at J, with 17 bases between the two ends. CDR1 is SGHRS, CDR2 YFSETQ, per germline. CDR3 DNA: TGCGCCAGCAGCCATAAGGGCCTATTCGGCACTGAAGCTTTCTTT. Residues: CASSHKGLFGTEAFF.

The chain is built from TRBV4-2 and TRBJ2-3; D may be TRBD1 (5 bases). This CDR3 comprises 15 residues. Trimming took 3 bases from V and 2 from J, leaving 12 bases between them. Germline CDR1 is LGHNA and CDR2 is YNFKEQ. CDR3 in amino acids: CASSQDDRSTDTQYF. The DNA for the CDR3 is TGTGCCAGCAGCCAGGACGACAGATCCACAGATACGCAGTATTTT.

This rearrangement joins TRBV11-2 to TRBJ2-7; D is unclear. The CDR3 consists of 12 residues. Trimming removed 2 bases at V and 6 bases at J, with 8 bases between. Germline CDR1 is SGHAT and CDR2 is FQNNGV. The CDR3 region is CASSLMTSEQYF. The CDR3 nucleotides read TGTGCCAGCAGCTTAATGACCTCCGAGCAGTACTTC. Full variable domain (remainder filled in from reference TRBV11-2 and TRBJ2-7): EAGVAQSPRYKIIEKRQSVAFWCNPISGHATLYWYQQILGQGPKLLIQFQNNGVVDDSQLPKDRFSAERLKGVDSTLKIQPAKLEDSAVYLCASSLMTSEQYFGPGTRLTVT.

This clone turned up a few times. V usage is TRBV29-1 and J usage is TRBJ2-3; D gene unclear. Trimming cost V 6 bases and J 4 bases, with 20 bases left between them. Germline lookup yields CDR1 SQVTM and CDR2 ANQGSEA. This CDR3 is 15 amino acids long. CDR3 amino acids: CSVAGPGRAPDTQYF. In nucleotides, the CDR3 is TGCAGCGTGGCAGGCCCGGGCCGTGCTCCAGATACGCAGTATTTT.

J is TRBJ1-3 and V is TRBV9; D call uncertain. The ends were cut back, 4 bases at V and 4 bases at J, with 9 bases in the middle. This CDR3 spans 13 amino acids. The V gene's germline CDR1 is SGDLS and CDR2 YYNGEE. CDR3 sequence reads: CASSPTPGNTIYF. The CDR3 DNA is TGTGCCAGCAGCCCGACCCCCGGAAACACCATATATTTT.

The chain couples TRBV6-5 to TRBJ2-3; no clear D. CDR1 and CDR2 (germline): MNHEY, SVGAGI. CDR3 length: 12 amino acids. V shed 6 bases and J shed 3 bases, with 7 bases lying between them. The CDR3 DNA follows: TGTGCCAGCAGAGGAGCGACAGATACGCAGTATTTT. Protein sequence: CASRGATDTQYF.

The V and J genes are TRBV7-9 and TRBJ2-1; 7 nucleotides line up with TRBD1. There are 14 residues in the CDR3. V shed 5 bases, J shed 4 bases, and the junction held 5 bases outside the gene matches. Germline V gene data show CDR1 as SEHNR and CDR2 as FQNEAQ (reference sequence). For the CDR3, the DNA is TGTGCCAGCAGCCAGATACAGGGGTACAATGAGCAGTTCTTC. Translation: CASSQIQGYNEQFF.

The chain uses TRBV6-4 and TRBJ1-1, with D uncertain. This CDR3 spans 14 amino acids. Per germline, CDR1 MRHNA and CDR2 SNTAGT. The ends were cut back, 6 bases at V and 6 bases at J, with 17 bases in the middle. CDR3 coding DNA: TGTGCCAGCAGCCGAGGTGGGAACAGCGCTGAAGCTTTCTTT. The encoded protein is CASSRGGNSAEAFF.

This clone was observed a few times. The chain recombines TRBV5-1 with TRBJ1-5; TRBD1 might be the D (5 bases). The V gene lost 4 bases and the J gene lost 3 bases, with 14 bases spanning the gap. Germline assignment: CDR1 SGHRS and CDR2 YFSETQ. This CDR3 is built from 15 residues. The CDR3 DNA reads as TGCGCCAGCAGCACGGGACCCTGGGCCAATCAGCCCCAGCATTTT. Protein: CASSTGPWANQPQHF.

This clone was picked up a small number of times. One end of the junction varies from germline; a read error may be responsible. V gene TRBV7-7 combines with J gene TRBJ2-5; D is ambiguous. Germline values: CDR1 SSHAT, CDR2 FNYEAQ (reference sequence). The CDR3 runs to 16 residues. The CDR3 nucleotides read TGTGCTAGCAGCCTGGGATCTGGGAACAAGGGAGAGACCCAGTACTTC. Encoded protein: CASSLGSGNKGETQYF.

The CDR3 region has the DNA TGTGCCTGGAGTGTGGGAGCGTATAGCAATCAGCCCCAGCATTTT. Protein sequence: CAWSVGAYSNQPQHF. This chain uses TRBV30 with TRBJ1-5; no firm D call. V was cut by 0 bases and J by 0 bases, with 9 bases left in between. CDR3 length: 15 amino acids. In germline, CDR1 is GTSNPN, CDR2 SVGIG (reference sequence).